Each of the 26 T cell receptor beta chains below was sequenced from the same sample in a study of cytomegalovirus exposure and HLA in healthy donors. Primers included in the PCR were 60 Vbeta and 13 Jbeta primers. The protocol was immunoSEQ multiplex PCR, while the TCRdb copy is restricted to in-frame clones and leaves out a portion. Among about 98,000 clones listed, roughly 76% were seen once. The sequencing input was PBMCs. All receptors derive from a female donor in good health and CMV-seronegative.

The rearrangement links TRBV7-3 to TRBJ1-1; TRBD1 is a possible D gene (6 bases). The CDR3 loop spans 13 amino acids. Trimming took 1 base from V and 6 from J, leaving 9 bases between them. The V gene's germline CDR1 is SGHTA and CDR2 FQGTGA. CDR3 in DNA: TGTGCCAGCAGCTTAAACAGGGAAGCTGAAGCTTTCTTT. It codes for CASSLNREAEAFF.

This clone has only a few counts. V is TRBV2 and J is TRBJ1-2; D remains unclear. Trimming took 7 bases from V and 5 from J, leaving 11 bases between them. This CDR3 comprises 12 residues. CDR1 and CDR2 from the germline V gene are SNHLY and FYNNEI. DNA for the CDR3: TGTGCCAGCACCATCGGAGGGTATGGCTACACCTTC. Its protein product is CASTIGGYGYTF. Filled out from reference TRBV2 and TRBJ1-2, the complete variable domain reads EPEVTQTPSHQVTQMGQEVILRCVPISNHLYFYWYRQILGQKVEFLVSFYNNEISEKSEIFDDQFSVERPDGSNFTLKIRSTKLEDSAMYFCASTIGGYGYTFGSGTRLTVV.

The V call is TRBV19, the J call TRBJ2-2; the D gene is possibly TRBD1 (5 bases). The CDR3 has 16 residues. The germline V and J ends were trimmed by 2 bases and 0 bases, with 10 bases remaining between them. CDR1 is LNHDA and CDR2 is SQIVND in the germline V gene (reference sequence). The CDR3 DNA follows: TGTGCCAGTAGTATACTGGTAGGGGCGAACACCGGGGAGCTGTTTTTT. Translating gives CASSILVGANTGELFF.

The V call is TRBV29-1, the J call TRBJ1-1, with TRBD1 as a possible D gene (6 bases). Trimming removed 0 bases at V and 6 bases at J, with 14 bases between. Germline values: CDR1 SQVTM, CDR2 ANQGSEA. This CDR3 comprises 14 residues. Here the CDR3 reads CSVEDRGAGSEAFF. CDR3 sequence (DNA): TGCAGCGTTGAAGATCGGGGGGCTGGGTCTGAAGCTTTCTTT.

The rearrangement links TRBV28 to TRBJ1-2; D ambiguous. CDR1 is MDHEN, CDR2 SYDVKM, per germline. The V gene lost 6 bases and the J gene lost 5 bases, with 13 bases spanning the gap. This CDR3 has 13 residues. Here the CDR3 reads CASSIGVSYGYTF. DNA of the CDR3: TGTGCCAGCAGCATCGGGGTGTCATATGGCTACACCTTC.

V usage is TRBV7-2 and J usage is TRBJ2-3, with a possible D match to TRBD2 (5 bases). CDR1 and CDR2 from the germline V gene are SGHTA and FQGNSA. The CDR3 runs 13 residues. V dropped 3 bases and J dropped 4 bases, with 8 bases sitting between them. CDR3 in DNA: TGTGCCAGCAGCTTGTGGGGAGCAGATACGCAGTATTTT. This sequence encodes CASSLWGADTQYF. Filled out from reference TRBV7-2 and TRBJ2-3, the complete variable domain reads GAGVSQSPSNKVTEKGKDVELRCDPISGHTALYWYRQSLGQGLEFLIYFQGNSAPDKSGLPSDRFSAERTGGSVSTLTIQRTQQEDSAVYLCASSLWGADTQYFGPGTRLTVL.

The J gene is TRBJ1-1, the V gene TRBV7-2; TRBD1 agrees at 7 bases. V trimming: 2 bases; J trimming: 6 bases; junction bases outside the gene matches: 9. Germline V gene lookup returns CDR1 SGHTA and CDR2 FQGNSA. The CDR3 spans 15 residues. The CDR3 reads CASSLQGQPLSEAFF. CDR3 bases: TGTGCCAGCAGCTTACAGGGACAGCCCCTCTCTGAAGCTTTCTTT.

The CDR3 here is CASSWGHPNTEAFF. The CDR3 DNA is TGCGCCAGCAGCTGGGGACATCCGAACACTGAAGCTTTCTTT. V gene TRBV5-1 combines with J gene TRBJ1-1, with D perhaps TRBD1 (6 bases). CDR3 length: 14 residues. V gave up 3 bases and J gave up 1 base, with 10 bases separating them. Per germline, CDR1 SGHRS and CDR2 YFSETQ.

The chain is built from TRBV7-9 and TRBJ1-1; D unclear. The CDR3 is 13 amino acids. CDR1 and CDR2 (germline): SEHNR, FQNEAQ (reference sequence). V was shortened by 3 bases and J by 1 base, with 6 bases between the two germline ends. CDR3 sequence (DNA): TGTGCCAGCAGCTTGGAGGGGAACACTGAAGCTTTCTTT. It specifies CASSLEGNTEAFF.

This sequence joins TRBV6-1 and TRBJ1-2; TRBD1 is a possible D gene (5 bases). Germline CDR1 and CDR2: MNHNS and SASEGT. Trimming pared 5 bases from V and 0 bases from J, leaving 13 bases between. This CDR3 is 15 amino acids long. In DNA, the CDR3 is TGTGCCAGCAGTCCGAGTGGGGCAGCTAACTATGGCTACACCTTC. Its protein is CASSPSGAANYGYTF.

The sample holds one count of this clone. The rearrangement joins TRBV5-1 to TRBJ2-5; 13 bases agree with TRBD2. This CDR3 spans 17 amino acids. Germline assignment: CDR1 SGHRS and CDR2 YFSETQ. The J segment lost 1 base and the V segment lost 0 bases, leaving 3 bases of the junction unmatched. CDR3 protein: CASSLGGLAGAQETQYF. CDR3 DNA sequence: TGCGCCAGCAGCTTGGGTGGACTAGCGGGGGCCCAAGAGACCCAGTACTTC.

This sequence joins TRBV7-8 and TRBJ2-3; tentative D call: TRBD2 (5 bases). This CDR3 comprises 18 residues. Deletions cut 1 base from V and 1 base from J, with 18 bases between. The germline CDR1 and CDR2 sequences are SGHVS and FQNEAQ. The CDR3 loop reads CASSLVRLGSARTDTQYF. The CDR3 nucleotides are TGTGCCAGCAGCTTAGTAAGGCTTGGTAGCGCCCGCACAGATACGCAGTATTTT.

The chain joins TRBV18 to TRBJ2-5; the D gene is possibly TRBD1 (6 bases). Germline assignment: CDR1 KGHSH and CDR2 LQKENI. The length of the CDR3 is 15 residues. V lost 2 bases and J 4 bases, leaving 14 bases between the germline ends. The CDR3, as DNA: TGTGCCAGCTCACCAGCAGTTGGCAGGGGAGAGACCCAGTACTTC. Translation: CASSPAVGRGETQYF.

The gene calls are TRBV29-1 and TRBJ1-1; 9 nucleotides match TRBD1. This CDR3 is 13 amino acids long. Germline values: CDR1 SQVTM, CDR2 ANQGSEA. The V and J ends lost 4 bases and 6 bases, in that order; junction bases with no gene match: 6. In DNA, the CDR3 is TGCAGCGTTGCCCGGGACAGGGACTCTGAAGCTTTCTTT. This translates into CSVARDRDSEAFF.

This rearrangement joins TRBV6-1 to TRBJ2-6; no reliable D call. V was cut by 2 bases and J by 0 bases, with 11 bases left in between. This CDR3 contains 17 residues. Germline assignment: CDR1 MNHNS and CDR2 SASEGT. The CDR3 sequence is CASSEHRRISGANVLTF. The CDR3 bases are TGTGCCAGCAGTGAACATCGGCGGATCTCTGGGGCCAACGTCCTGACTTTC.

V and J are TRBV5-6 and TRBJ1-1, with 8 bases fitting TRBD1. The length of the CDR3 is 15 residues. Germline-derived CDR1 and CDR2 are SGHDT and YYEEEE. The V and J ends lost 3 bases and 1 base, in that order; junction bases with no gene match: 5. This chain's CDR3 is CASSWGGQANTEAFF. The CDR3 nucleotides are TGTGCCAGCAGCTGGGGGGGACAGGCGAACACTGAAGCTTTCTTT.

The V gene is TRBV5-1, the J gene TRBJ2-7; TRBD2 matches at 9 bases. After removal of 4 bases from V and 6 bases from J, the junction contained 11 bases not matched to a gene. Looked up from germline, CDR1 is SGHRS and CDR2 is YFSETQ. The CDR3 has 15 amino acids. Here the CDR3 DNA reads TGCGCCAGCAGCCCGTATTTAGCGGGAGAAGGCGAGCAGTACTTC. Amino acid sequence: CASSPYLAGEGEQYF.

The table lists this clone with a few counts. The chain combines TRBV11-2 with TRBJ2-7; D unresolved. The CDR3 has 13 residues. Trimming removed 1 base from V and 1 base from J, with 5 bases in between. Germline CDR1 SGHAT, CDR2 FQNNGV. The CDR3 sequence is CASSLGRSYEQYF. The CDR3 DNA follows: TGTGCCAGCAGCTTAGGGCGGTCCTACGAGCAGTACTTC. The full variable domain, in which reference TRBV11-2 and TRBJ2-7 provide the parts outside the CDR3, is EAGVAQSPRYKIIEKRQSVAFWCNPISGHATLYWYQQILGQGPKLLIQFQNNGVVDDSQLPKDRFSAERLKGVDSTLKIQPAKLEDSAVYLCASSLGRSYEQYFGPGTRLTVT.

With regard to this clone: Germline and junction disagree at one end, which may indicate a read error. The V gene is TRBV27, the J gene TRBJ2-1; possible D gene TRBD2, 6 bases. Per the germline V gene, CDR1 is MNHEY and CDR2 is SMNVEV (reference sequence). There are 18 residues in the CDR3. The CDR3 nucleotides read TGTGCCAGCAGTTTAAGTCCCCCTATGGCGGGGCCCTATAATGAGCAGTTCTTC. Protein: CASSLSPPMAGPYNEQFF.

This clone has a handful of counts. This chain uses TRBV30 with TRBJ1-5, with D possibly being TRBD1 (6 bases). Trimming left V 4 bases short and J 7 bases short, with 14 bases between. The CDR3 loop spans 13 amino acids. Germline lookup yields CDR1 GTSNPN and CDR2 SVGIG (reference sequence). The CDR3 here is CAWTFGRGQPQHF. The CDR3, as DNA: TGTGCCTGGACGTTCGGTAGGGGGCAGCCCCAGCATTTT.

The chain is built from TRBV5-6 and TRBJ1-1, with D hard to call. CDR1 and CDR2 from the germline V gene are SGHDT and YYEEEE. The germline V and J ends were trimmed by 0 bases and 6 bases, with 15 bases remaining between them. The CDR3 contains 15 residues. The CDR3 sequence is CASSLAAGVSAEAFF. CDR3 sequence (DNA): TGTGCCAGCAGCTTGGCGGCCGGGGTAAGCGCTGAAGCTTTCTTT.

This rearrangement joins TRBV14 to TRBJ1-1; 7 bases map to TRBD1. J lost 8 bases, V lost 4 bases, and 10 bases had no gene match. The CDR3 spans 14 residues. Germline V gives CDR1 SGHDN, CDR2 FVKESK. CDR3 loop: CASSLLRGVREAFF. The CDR3, as DNA: TGTGCCAGCAGCCTCCTCAGGGGGGTAAGGGAAGCTTTCTTT.

The V call is TRBV5-6, the J call TRBJ2-7; perhaps TRBD1 as D (6 bases). This CDR3 has 16 amino acids. CDR1 is SGHDT and CDR2 is YYEEEE in the germline V gene. Trimming took off 4 bases at V and 4 bases at J, with 21 bases between the two ends. In DNA, the CDR3 is TGTGCCAGCAGCCGACCTGCCGGGACACCTATTTACGAGCAGTACTTC. Translated, it gives CASSRPAGTPIYEQYF.

The J gene is TRBJ1-2, the V gene TRBV7-9; no clear D. Per germline, CDR1 SEHNR and CDR2 FQNEAQ (reference sequence). The length of the CDR3 is 16 residues. Trimming shortened V by 5 bases and J by 4 bases, and 20 bases separated the two germline ends. CDR3 loop: CASSAGSAIGVYGYTF. The CDR3 DNA sequence: TGTGCCAGCAGCGCGGGGTCCGCCATCGGAGTCTATGGCTACACCTTC.

This clone was counted between two and nine times. The CDR3 loop is CASSSPYEQYF. CDR3 sequence (DNA): TGTGCCAGCAGTTCTCCCTACGAGCAGTACTTC. The chain couples TRBV27 to TRBJ2-7; D is undetermined. V lost 4 bases and J 2 bases, leaving 3 bases between the germline ends. The CDR3 has 11 residues. Germline V lookup: CDR1 MNHEY, CDR2 SMNVEV (reference sequence).

This clone has just one count. The chain uses TRBV19 and TRBJ1-5; weak D call: TRBD1 (6 bases). V was cut by 7 bases and J by 0 bases, with 19 bases left in between. This CDR3 has 17 amino acids. Germline lookup yields CDR1 LNHDA and CDR2 SQIVND (reference sequence). CDR3 residues: CASTDRREVYSNQPQHF. DNA of the CDR3: TGTGCCAGTACCGACAGGCGAGAGGTTTATAGCAATCAGCCCCAGCATTTT.